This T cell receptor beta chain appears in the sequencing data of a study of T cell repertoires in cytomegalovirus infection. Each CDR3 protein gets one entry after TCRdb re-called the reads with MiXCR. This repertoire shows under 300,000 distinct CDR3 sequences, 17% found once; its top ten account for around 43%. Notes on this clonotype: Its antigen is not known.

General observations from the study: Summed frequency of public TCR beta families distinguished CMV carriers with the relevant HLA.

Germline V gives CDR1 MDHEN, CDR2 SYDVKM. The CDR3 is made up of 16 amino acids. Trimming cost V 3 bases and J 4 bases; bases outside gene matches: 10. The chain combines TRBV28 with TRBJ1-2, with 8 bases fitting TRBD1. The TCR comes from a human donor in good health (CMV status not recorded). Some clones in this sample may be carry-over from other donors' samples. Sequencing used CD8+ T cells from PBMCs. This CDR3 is CASSFTAGGVIYGYTF. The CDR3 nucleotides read TGTGCCAGCAGTTTCACTGCAGGGGGCGTTATCTATGGCTACACCTTC.